This TCR beta chain is drawn from a study of T cells after yellow fever vaccination (dated by TCRdb to about 2019). Notes on the research overall: The SMART-Seq v4 Ultra Low Input RNA kit was used to prepare libraries from fractions with low cell numbers. The cohort comprised two healthy male donors, one aged 18 to 30 and one aged 30 to 40 years. Blood was drawn at multiple timepoints before and after primary and secondary immunization, with bulk PBMC replicates and cell subsets isolated. To follow T-cell clones before and after both primary and booster YFV17D yellow fever vaccination, bulk TCR alpha and beta repertoires underwent longitudinal sequencing.

Comment on this clonotype: Its antigen specificity is not known. No clone much larger than this one lies a single base away; base qualities are absent.

The sample's treatment or condition label, decoded: live attenuated yellow fever vaccine strain. At every blood-draw timepoint, two biological replicates of bulk PBMCs were collected. A standard Ficoll-Paque protocol was used to isolate PBMCs from peripheral blood. TriZol was used to extract RNA from bulk PBMCs, from CD4 and CD8 fractions, and from dextramer-positive and dextramer-negative fractions. Here is what the overall study found, with its caveats: Computational filtering was needed because FACS-sorted repertoires could contain abundant contaminating clonotypes from the bulk population. Most clones expanded after primary vaccination (almost 97% of CD4 and approximately 86% of CD8) were re-detected after the booster, suggesting that broad memory maintenance occurred. A small share of clonotypes occurred in both CD4 and CD8 compartments, likely arising from convergent recombination. Only two donors were included in the study, so the extent to which the findings can be generalized is limited. The secondary T-cell response was weaker than the primary response but faster, peaking on day 5 instead of day 15.

Sequenced using an Illumina NovaSeq 6000. Synthesis of TCR cDNA relied on 5'RACE template switching, a step that introduced a universal primer site along with unique molecular identifiers. Priming of cDNA synthesis was performed from both the TCR alpha and TCR beta constant segments. Library amplification involved two PCR steps, and the second step added sample barcodes and sequencing adapters. Libraries were sequenced on Illumina HiSeq 2500 (2x100 bp) or NovaSeq (2x150 bp). Concerning the study's data processing: MIGEC handled demultiplexing of reads and collapsing into UMI consensus sequences, while MiXCR performed V(D)J alignment. Vaccine-responding clonotypes were identified with edgeR using replicate PBMC samples, with FDR below 0.01 and a log2 fold change above 5 up to day 15 being required. Each bulk clonotype received a CD4 or CD8 identity based on whether the sequenced CD4 or CD8 repertoire contained that clonotype at higher abundance. TCRdb cleaned the public reads at Q25 with fastp, built clones with MiXCR and kept in-frame beta chains. Every entry covers one CDR3 protein and lists the most common genes and DNA from its rows. The V and J calls shown here were made by TCRdb, not taken from the authors' results. The sample yields hundreds of thousands of distinct CDR3 sequences; 18% were counted once. Jointly, the top ten make up around 17% of the sample.

From the cysteine through the phenylalanine, the CDR3 covers 15 amino acids. The entry retains the CDR3 DNA only, 45 bases that are in frame from base 1. V loses 5 bases of germline sequence and J loses 4 bases, and the interval between the two ends is 15 bases. The germline V gene provides CDR1 SGHTA and CDR2 FQGTGA. Specimen: PBMCs, collected before the yellow fever booster vaccination. The receptor was isolated from a young man who received the YFV17D yellow fever vaccine. The rearranged chain carries TRBV7-3 and TRBJ2-1, with a weak D call of TRBD1 (5 bases match). The DNA is TGTGCCAGCAGCCCACGTGGAAGGGGATACAATGAGCAGTTCTTC. Its coded protein is CASSPRGRGYNEQFF.